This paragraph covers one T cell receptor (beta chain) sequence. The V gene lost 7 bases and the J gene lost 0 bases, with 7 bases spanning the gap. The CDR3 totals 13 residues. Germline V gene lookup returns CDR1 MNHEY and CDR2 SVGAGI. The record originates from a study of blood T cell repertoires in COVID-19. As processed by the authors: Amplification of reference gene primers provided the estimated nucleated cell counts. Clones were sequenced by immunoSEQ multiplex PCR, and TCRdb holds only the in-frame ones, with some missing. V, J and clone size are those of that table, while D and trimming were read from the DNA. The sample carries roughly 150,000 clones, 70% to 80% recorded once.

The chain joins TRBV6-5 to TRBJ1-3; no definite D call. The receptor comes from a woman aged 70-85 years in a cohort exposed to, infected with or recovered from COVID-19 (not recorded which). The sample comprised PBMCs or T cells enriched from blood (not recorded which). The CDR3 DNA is TGTGCCAGCACCCGGGTCTCTGGAAACACCATATATTTT. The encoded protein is CASTRVSGNTIYF.